These 3 T cell receptor beta chains originate from one sample sequenced in a study of regulatory T cells in long-lasting Graves disease. Combining iRepertoire HTBI primers with Arm-PCR of CDR3 regions, the authors built TCR beta libraries. TCRdb re-derived calls from the multiplex PCR reads in MiXCR, one entry per CDR3 protein. The sample carries under 450,000 distinct CDR3 sequences, around 15% recorded once. As to time point: newly diagnosed GD, antithyroid drugs for less than 3 months. From PBMCs, RNA was extracted and then used to make the TCR library. These data were also filed under a second study, of T cells in Graves' hyperthyroidism and ophthalmopathy.

This sample comprised peripheral blood mononuclear cells (PBMCs), obtained at new diagnosis, from a patient treated with antithyroid drugs. Receptors were obtained from a woman under 30 with Graves disease.

This clonotype was seen a single time. A much larger clone lies a single base off, so this may be a read error. The CDR3 carries no conserved terminal phenylalanine or tryptophan, so it likely arises from a read error. V gene TRBV12-3 or TRBV12-4 combines with J gene TRBJ1-5; D is unresolved. The V end lost 2 bases, the J end lost 6 bases, and 11 bases lay between the germline ends. The CDR3 consists of 14 residues. CDR3 coding DNA: TGTGCCAGCAGTTTATCCGCAGGAGTTCAGCCCCAGCATCTT. Translating it yields CASSLSAGVQPQHL.

This clonotype was picked up many times. The chain carries TRBV7-8 and TRBJ2-5; D call uncertain. CDR1 is SGHVS and CDR2 is FQNEAQ in the germline V gene. V lost 2 bases and J 6 bases, leaving 10 bases between the germline ends. CDR3 length equals 13 residues. The CDR3 DNA is TGTGCCAGCAGCTTAACAGCCGAGCAGACCCAGTACTTC. It specifies CASSLTAEQTQYF.

This clonotype was observed a single time. The CDR3 nucleotides are TGTGCCAGCAGCTTACCTAGCGCTGGATACAATGAGCAGTTCTTC. Translating gives CASSLPSAGYNEQFF. V is TRBV27 and J is TRBJ2-1; D is perhaps TRBD2 (6 bases). Germline V gives CDR1 MNHEY, CDR2 SMNVEV (reference sequence). Trimming took off 6 bases at V and 4 bases at J, with 16 bases between the two ends. This CDR3 has 15 residues.